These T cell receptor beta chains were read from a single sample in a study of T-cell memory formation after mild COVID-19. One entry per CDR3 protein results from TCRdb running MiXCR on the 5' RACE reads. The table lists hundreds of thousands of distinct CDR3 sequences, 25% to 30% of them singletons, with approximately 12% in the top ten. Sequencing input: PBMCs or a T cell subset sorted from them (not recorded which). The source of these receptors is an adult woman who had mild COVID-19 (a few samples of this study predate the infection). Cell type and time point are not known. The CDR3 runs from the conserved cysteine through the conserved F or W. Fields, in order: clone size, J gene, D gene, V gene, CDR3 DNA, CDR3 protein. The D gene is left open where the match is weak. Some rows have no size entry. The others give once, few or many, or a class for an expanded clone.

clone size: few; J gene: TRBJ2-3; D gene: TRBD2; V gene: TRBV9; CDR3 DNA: TGTGCCAGCAGCGTGGGACTAGCGTTACGGACAGATACGCAGTATTTT; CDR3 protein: CASSVGLALRTDTQYF
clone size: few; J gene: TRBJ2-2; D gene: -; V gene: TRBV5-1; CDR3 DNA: TGCGCCAGCAGCCTCTCCGTGAGCACCGGGGAGCTGTTTTTT; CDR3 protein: CASSLSVSTGELFF
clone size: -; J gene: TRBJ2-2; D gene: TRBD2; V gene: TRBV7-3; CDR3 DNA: TGTGCCAGCAGCTGGATTACTAGCGGGAGAGTTAACACCGGGGAGCTGTTTTTT; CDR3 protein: CASSWITSGRVNTGELFF
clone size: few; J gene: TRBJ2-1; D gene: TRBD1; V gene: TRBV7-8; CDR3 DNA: TGTGCCAGCAGCTTCGGGACAGCGTACAATGAGCAGTTCTTC; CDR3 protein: CASSFGTAYNEQFF
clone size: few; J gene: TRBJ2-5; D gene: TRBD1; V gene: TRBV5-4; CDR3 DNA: TGTGCCAGCAACGACAGGGGAGAAGAGACCCAGTACTTC; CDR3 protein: CASNDRGEETQYF
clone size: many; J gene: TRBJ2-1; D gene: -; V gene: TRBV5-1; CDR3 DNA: TGCGCCAGCAGCTTGGATCGGGCGGACGGGAACAATGAGCAGTTCTTC; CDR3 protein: CASSLDRADGNNEQFF
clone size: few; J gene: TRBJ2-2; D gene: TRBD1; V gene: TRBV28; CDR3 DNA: TGTGCCAGCAGTCCTAGGGGGCGGAACACCGGGGAGCTGTTTTTT; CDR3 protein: CASSPRGRNTGELFF
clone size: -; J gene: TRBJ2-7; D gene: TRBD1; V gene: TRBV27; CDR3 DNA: TGTGCCAGCAGTTTACGAGGGACAGGGAACGAGCAGTACTTC; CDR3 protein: CASSLRGTGNEQYF
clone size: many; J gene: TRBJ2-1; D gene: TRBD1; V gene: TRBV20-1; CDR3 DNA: TGCAGTGCTCCGGGCGGGACAGGGCATTACAATGAGCAGTTCTTC; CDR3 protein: CSAPGGTGHYNEQFF
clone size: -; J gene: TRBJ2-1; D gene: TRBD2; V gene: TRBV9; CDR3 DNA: TGTGCCAGCAGCGTAGATAGCGGGGACTACAATGAGCAGTTCTTC; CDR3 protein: CASSVDSGDYNEQFF
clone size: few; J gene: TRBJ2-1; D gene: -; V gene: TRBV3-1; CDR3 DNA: TGTGCCAGCAGCCAAGACGCTTCCTTTTTGGAGCAGTTCTTC; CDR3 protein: CASSQDASFLEQFF
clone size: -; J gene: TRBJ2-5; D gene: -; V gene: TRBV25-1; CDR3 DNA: TGTGCCAGCAGCTCAGGGGTCGGGGGGACCCAGTACTTC; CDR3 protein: CASSSGVGGTQYF
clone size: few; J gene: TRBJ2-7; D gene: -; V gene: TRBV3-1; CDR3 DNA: TGTGCCAGCATGGCTGGGGCAGAGCAGTACTTC; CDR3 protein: CASMAGAEQYF
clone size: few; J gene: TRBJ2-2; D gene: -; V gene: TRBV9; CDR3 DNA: TGTGCCAGCAGCTCTCGCTGGACTTTGAACACCGGGGAGCTGTTTTTT; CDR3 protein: CASSSRWTLNTGELFF
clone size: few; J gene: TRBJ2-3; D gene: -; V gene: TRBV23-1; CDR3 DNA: TGCGCCAGCCCCGGTCAAGACTTAGGCACAGATACGCAGTATTTT; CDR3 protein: CASPGQDLGTDTQYF
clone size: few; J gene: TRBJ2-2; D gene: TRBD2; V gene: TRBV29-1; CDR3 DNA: TGCAGCGTCCTAGCGGGGCGCACCGGGGAGCTGTTTTTT; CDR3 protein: CSVLAGRTGELFF
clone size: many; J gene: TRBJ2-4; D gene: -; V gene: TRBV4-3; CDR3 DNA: TGCGCCAGCAGCCAAGACGGGCTAGCCAAAAACATTCAGTACTTC; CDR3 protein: CASSQDGLAKNIQYF
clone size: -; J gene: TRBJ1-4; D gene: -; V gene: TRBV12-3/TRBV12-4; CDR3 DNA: TGTGCCAGCAGTTTTAAACGGGGGGAAAAACTGTTTTTT; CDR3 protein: CASSFKRGEKLFF
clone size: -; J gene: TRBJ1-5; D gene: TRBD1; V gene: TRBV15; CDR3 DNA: TGTGCCACCAGCAGGACAGGGAGACAGCCCCAGCATTTT; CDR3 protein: CATSRTGRQPQHF
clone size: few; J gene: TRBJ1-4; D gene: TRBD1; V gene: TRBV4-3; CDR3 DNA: TGCGCCAGCAGCCGTGGACAGGGAACGAATAAGTATGAAAAACTGTTTTTT; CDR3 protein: CASSRGQGTNKYEKLFF
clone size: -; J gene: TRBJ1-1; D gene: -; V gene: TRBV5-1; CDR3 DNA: TGCGCCAGCAGCGGAGGGGCTGGTGAAGCTTTCTTT; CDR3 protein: CASSGGAGEAFF
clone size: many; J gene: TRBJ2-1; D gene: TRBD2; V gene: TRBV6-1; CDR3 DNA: TGTGCCAGCAGTGAAGCGCACGAGACAGTAGCGGGCATCTCACTCTTC; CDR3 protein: CASSEAHETVAGISLF
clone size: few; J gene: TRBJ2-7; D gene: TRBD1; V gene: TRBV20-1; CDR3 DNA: TGCAGTGCCCCGGGACAGGTAACCTACGAGCAGTACTTC; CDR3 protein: CSAPGQVTYEQYF
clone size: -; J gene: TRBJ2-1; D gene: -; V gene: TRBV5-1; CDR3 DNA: TGCGCCAGCAGCCGGGGGGGACAGAGGACTAGCAATGAGCAGTTCTTC; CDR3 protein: CASSRGGQRTSNEQFF
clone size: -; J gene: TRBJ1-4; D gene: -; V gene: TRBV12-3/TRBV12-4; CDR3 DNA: TGTGCCAGCAGTCCCCAGGTCGCGACACCTAATGAAAAACTGTTTTTT; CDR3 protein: CASSPQVATPNEKLFF
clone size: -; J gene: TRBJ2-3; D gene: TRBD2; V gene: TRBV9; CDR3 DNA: TGTGCCAGCAGCCTTGGGACTAGCGGGGGGGGCACAGATACGCAGTATTTT; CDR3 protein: CASSLGTSGGGTDTQYF
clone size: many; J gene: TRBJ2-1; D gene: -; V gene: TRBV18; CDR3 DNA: TGTGCCAGCTCGCACCTTGGGGGATCCTACAATGAGCAGTTCTTC; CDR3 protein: CASSHLGGSYNEQFF
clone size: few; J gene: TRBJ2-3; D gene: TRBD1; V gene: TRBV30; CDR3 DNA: TGTGCCTGGTCGAGGGGGCGCGGGTTTAGCACAGATACGCAGTATTTT; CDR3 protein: CAWSRGRGFSTDTQYF
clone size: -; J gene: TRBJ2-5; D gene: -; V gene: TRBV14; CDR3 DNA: TGTGCCAGCAGTAGGGCGCAAGAGACCCAGTACTTC; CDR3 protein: CASSRAQETQYF
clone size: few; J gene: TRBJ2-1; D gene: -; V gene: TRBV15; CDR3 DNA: TGTGCCACCAGCAGAGATGGGGGCGGGTTAGACAATGAGCAGTTCTTC; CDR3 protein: CATSRDGGGLDNEQFF
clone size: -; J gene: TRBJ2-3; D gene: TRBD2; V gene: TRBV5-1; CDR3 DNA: TGCGCCAGCAGCTTGGGCACGGCGGGGGGCCTCACAGATACGCAGTATTTT; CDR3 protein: CASSLGTAGGLTDTQYF
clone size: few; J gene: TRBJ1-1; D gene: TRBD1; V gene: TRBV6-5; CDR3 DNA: TGTGCCAGCAGTAACCCGGGACAGGGGGCCGCTGAAGCTTTCTTT; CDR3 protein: CASSNPGQGAAEAFF
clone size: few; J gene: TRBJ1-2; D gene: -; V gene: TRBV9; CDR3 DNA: TGTGCCAGCAGCGTAGCGTCCGGAGACTATGGCTACACCTTC; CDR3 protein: CASSVASGDYGYTF
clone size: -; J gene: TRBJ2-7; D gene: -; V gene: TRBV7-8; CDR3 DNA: TGTGCCAGCAGCTTAGTAGGGGGGATTAAAAACGAGCAGTACTTC; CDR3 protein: CASSLVGGIKNEQYF
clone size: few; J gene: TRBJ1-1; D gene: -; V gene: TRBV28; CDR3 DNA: TGTGCCAGCAGTTTGGGAGGGGAAACTTTCTTT; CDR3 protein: CASSLGGETFF
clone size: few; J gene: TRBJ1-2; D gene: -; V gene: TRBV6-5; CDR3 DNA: TGTGCCAGCAAATGGACTGAGGGGGGCTACACCTTC; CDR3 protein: CASKWTEGGYTF
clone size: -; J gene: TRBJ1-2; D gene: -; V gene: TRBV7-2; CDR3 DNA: TGTGCCAGCAGCTTCAAGCGGGGAGGCTATGGCTACACCTTC; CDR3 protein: CASSFKRGGYGYTF
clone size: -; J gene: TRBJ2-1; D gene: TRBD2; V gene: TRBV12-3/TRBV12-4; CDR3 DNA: TGTGCCAGCAGCTCCGGACTAGCGGGGGGCTGGGATGAGCAGTTCTTC; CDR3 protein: CASSSGLAGGWDEQFF
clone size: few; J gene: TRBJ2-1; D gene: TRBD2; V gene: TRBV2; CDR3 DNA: TGTGCCAGCAGTGACGGGAGGGCCCGAGGTGAGCAGTTCTTC; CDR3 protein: CASSDGRARGEQFF